Each of the 30 T cell receptor beta chains below was sequenced from the same sample in a study of PD-1 blockade in classical Hodgkin lymphoma. Clones were read by immunoSEQ multiplex PCR, and TCRdb kept only the in-frame ones, dropping some. The repertoire includes under 35,000 clones, roughly nine tenths of them detected once, and 0.95% to 1.5% sits in the top ten. The time point is: newly diagnosed, previously untreated cHL patient sample. Starting with thawed PBMCs, CD4+ T cells were purified by magnetic negative selection. What was sequenced was CD4+ T cells from blood. Receptor source: a human donor with classical Hodgkin lymphoma.

This clone has just one count. The chain combines TRBV7-3 with TRBJ1-4, with no clear D. CDR3 length equals 15 residues. The germline V gene has CDR1 SGHTA and CDR2 FQGTGA. V dropped 5 bases and J dropped 3 bases, with 13 bases sitting between them. The CDR3 DNA is TGTGCCAGCAGCCCAAACGGACGGCCTAATGAAAAACTGTTTTTT. This codes for CASSPNGRPNEKLFF. The full variable domain, with the rest looked up from reference TRBV7-3 and TRBJ1-4, is GAGVSQTPSNKVTEKGKYVELRCDPISGHTALYWYRQSLGQGPEFLIYFQGTGAADDSGLPNDRFFAVRPEGSVSTLKIQRTERGDSAVYLCASSPNGRPNEKLFFGSGTQLSVL.

The rearrangement links TRBV18 to TRBJ2-4; D not resolved. The V gene lost 6 bases and the J gene lost 1 base, with 19 bases spanning the gap. CDR3 length: 17 residues. Germline loops: CDR1 KGHSH, CDR2 LQKENI. CDR3 nucleotide sequence: TGTGCCAGCTCCCCCGTCCGAGCAGCACGGGCCAAAAACATTCAGTACTTC. This gives the protein CASSPVRAARAKNIQYF.

The V call is TRBV10-3, the J call TRBJ2-7; TRBD1 is a possible D gene (5 bases). This CDR3 spans 14 amino acids. Trimming removed 3 bases at V and 0 bases at J, with 9 bases between. Per the germline V gene, CDR1 is ENHRY and CDR2 is SYGVKD. The CDR3 loop reads CAISESGNSYEQYV. CDR3 DNA sequence: TGTGCCATCAGTGAATCAGGGAACTCCTACGAGCAGTACGTC.

This clone was picked up a small number of times. This chain uses TRBV5-6 with TRBJ1-5, with 7 bases aligning to TRBD1. CDR3 length: 15 residues. V lost 4 bases, J lost 6 bases, and 10 bases stayed unmatched. The germline gives CDR1 SGHDT, CDR2 YYEEEE. CDR3 amino acids: CASSTDREEGQPQHF. For the CDR3, the DNA is TGTGCCAGCAGCACCGACAGGGAAGAAGGTCAGCCCCAGCATTTT.

The V gene is TRBV9, the J gene TRBJ2-7; 13 bases align to TRBD2. Per germline, CDR1 SGDLS and CDR2 YYNGEE. The CDR3 is made up of 15 amino acids. After removal of 3 bases from V and 2 bases from J, the junction contained 2 bases not matched to a gene. CDR3 in DNA: TGTGCCAGCAGCGCGGGGACTAGCGGGGCCTACGAGCAGTACTTC. It is translated as CASSAGTSGAYEQYF. Full variable domain (remainder filled in from reference TRBV9 and TRBJ2-7): DSGVTQTPKHLITATGQRVTLRCSPRSGDLSVYWYQQSLDQGLQFLIQYYNGEERAKGNILERFSAQQFPDLHSELNLSSLELGDSALYFCASSAGTSGAYEQYFGPGTRLTVT.

This chain links TRBV5-4 with TRBJ2-3; 8 nucleotides line up with TRBD1. Germline V lookup: CDR1 SGHNT, CDR2 YYREEE (reference sequence). V trimming: 0 bases; J trimming: 0 bases; junction bases outside the gene matches: 9. The CDR3 spans 18 residues. The CDR3 reads CASSLGRGPSGSTDTQYF. The CDR3 DNA is TGTGCCAGCAGCTTGGGCAGGGGGCCGAGCGGGAGCACAGATACGCAGTATTTT. The full variable domain, its missing parts supplied by reference TRBV5-4 and TRBJ2-3, is ETGVTQSPTHLIKTRGQQVTLRCSSQSGHNTVSWYQQALGQGPQFIFQYYREEENGRGNFPPRFSGLQFPNYSSELNVNALELDDSALYLCASSLGRGPSGSTDTQYFGPGTRLTVL.

The rearrangement links TRBV5-6 to TRBJ1-1, with 7 bases lining up with TRBD1. CDR3 length: 14 residues. With 0 bases clipped from V and 11 bases from J, the junction kept 10 bases outside the gene matches. Germline values: CDR1 SGHDT, CDR2 YYEEEE. The CDR3 sequence is CASSLAMTGIRAFF. The CDR3 coding sequence is TGTGCCAGCAGCTTGGCCATGACAGGGATAAGGGCTTTCTTT.

The chain combines TRBV27 with TRBJ1-1; 10 bases agree with TRBD1. There are 15 residues in the CDR3. CDR1 is MNHEY, CDR2 SMNVEV, per germline (reference sequence). With 1 base clipped from V and 5 bases from J, the junction kept 4 bases outside the gene matches. In DNA, the CDR3 is TGTGCCAGCAGTTTATATAGACAGGGGGCAACTGAAGCTTTCTTT. It specifies CASSLYRQGATEAFF.

This clone was seen a single time. The V and J genes are TRBV28 and TRBJ1-1; D is unresolved. The CDR3 spans 11 residues. Trimming left V 6 bases short and J 1 base short, with 3 bases between. Germline V lookup: CDR1 MDHEN, CDR2 SYDVKM. The CDR3 coding sequence is TGTGCCAGCAGGGAGAACACTGAAGCTTTCTTT. Translation gives CASRENTEAFF.

The chain is built from TRBV5-8 and TRBJ2-1; either TRBD1 or TRBD2 may fit D (5 bases each). The CDR3 has 13 residues. Germline V CDR1 and CDR2: SGHTS, YDEGEE. V shed 6 bases and J shed 15 bases, with 22 bases lying between them. The DNA of the CDR3 is TGTGCCAGCATGGGGGAACGGCGGCATACACCGTTCTTC. Translated, it gives CASMGERRHTPFF.

The genes are TRBV29-1 and TRBJ2-3; D is undetermined. Germline CDR1 reads SQVTM; CDR2 reads ANQGSEA. This CDR3 region has 12 residues. Between the trimmed V and J ends, which lost 1 base and 3 bases, there was a span of 5 bases. The chain's CDR3 is CSVEVGTDTQYF. DNA for the CDR3: TGCAGCGTTGAAGTCGGAACAGATACGCAGTATTTT.

The V call is TRBV7-2, the J call TRBJ2-5, with 9 bases fitting TRBD2. The assigned J gene may be wrong: the sequence end matches TRBJ2-7 better. The CDR3 is made up of 15 amino acids. Germline CDR1 is SGHTA and CDR2 is FQGNSA. CDR3: CASTTTASGKYEQYF. Here the CDR3 DNA reads TGTGCCAGCACGACCACGGCTAGCGGGAAATACGAGCAGTACTTC.

V gene TRBV6-1 combines with J gene TRBJ2-3, with TRBD2 matching 9 bases. CDR1 is MNHNS and CDR2 is SASEGT in the germline V gene. J gave up 1 base and V 3 bases, and 5 bases lay outside the gene matches. This CDR3 is built from 16 residues. CDR3: CASSDPWTSGTDTQYF. In DNA, the CDR3 is TGTGCCAGCAGTGACCCATGGACTAGCGGCACAGATACGCAGTATTTT.

The chain uses TRBV4-2 and TRBJ1-4, with unresolved D. Germline CDR1 LGHNA, CDR2 YNFKEQ. The CDR3 length is 13 residues. V lost 1 base, J lost 3 bases, and 3 bases lay in between. CDR3 in DNA: TGTGCCAGCAGCCAAGGGGCTAATGAAAAACTGTTTTTT. This encodes CASSQGANEKLFF.

The V and J genes are TRBV10-3 and TRBJ1-3; perhaps TRBD1 as D (5 bases). Germline V gives CDR1 ENHRY, CDR2 SYGVKD. The V end lost 7 bases, the J end lost 0 bases, and 22 bases lay between the germline ends. The CDR3 runs to 18 residues. CDR3: CAIKTEGPLSYSGNTIYF. CDR3 sequence (DNA): TGTGCCATCAAGACAGAGGGGCCCTTATCCTACTCTGGAAACACCATATATTTT.

The chain couples TRBV27 to TRBJ2-5; no clear D gene. The V end lost 2 bases, the J end lost 4 bases, and 5 bases lay between the germline ends. This CDR3 contains 12 residues. The germline CDR1 and CDR2 sequences are MNHEY and SMNVEV (reference sequence). The CDR3 DNA reads as TGTGCCAGCAGTTTACTAGGAGAGACCCAGTACTTC. Encoded protein: CASSLLGETQYF.

The CDR3 here is CASSLEISPGELFF. CDR3 DNA: TGTGCCAGCTCACTCGAGATATCCCCCGGGGAGCTGTTTTTT. This rearrangement joins TRBV18 to TRBJ2-2, with D uncertain. Germline CDR1 KGHSH, CDR2 LQKENI. CDR3 size: 14 residues. The V end lost 4 bases, the J end lost 6 bases, and 12 bases lay between the germline ends.

V gene TRBV7-2 combines with J gene TRBJ2-7, with unresolved D. The CDR3 is made up of 15 amino acids. V was trimmed by 2 bases and J by 2 bases, leaving 13 bases between them. CDR1 and CDR2 from the germline V gene are SGHTA and FQGNSA. The CDR3 protein is CASSLIEIHPYEQYF. DNA of the CDR3: TGTGCCAGCAGCTTAATTGAAATACATCCCTACGAGCAGTACTTC.

The V gene is TRBV7-9, the J gene TRBJ2-5; 10 nucleotides agree with TRBD2. This CDR3 spans 16 amino acids. CDR1 and CDR2 from the germline V gene are SEHNR and FQNEAQ (reference sequence). Trimming took 1 base from V and 5 from J; bases not matched to a gene: 7. The DNA for the CDR3 is TGTGCCAGCAGCTTAGGTCTAGCGGGAGCTGCTGAGACCCAGTACTTC. This codes for CASSLGLAGAAETQYF. The entire variable domain, with the rest obtained from reference TRBV7-9 and TRBJ2-5, is as follows: DTGVSQNPRHKITKRGQNVTFRCDPISEHNRLYWYRQTLGQGPEFLTYFQNEAQLEKSRLLSDRFSAERPKGSFSTLEIQRTEQGDSAMYLCASSLGLAGAAETQYFGPGTRLLVL.

The rearrangement uses TRBV2 and TRBJ2-3; D call uncertain. Germline CDR1 and CDR2: SNHLY and FYNNEI. Trimming left V 6 bases short and J 11 bases short, with 12 bases between. This CDR3 has 11 residues. The DNA of the CDR3 is TGTGCCAGCAGGGCAATTTCCGGGCAGTATTTT. It is translated as CASRAISGQYF.

V and J are TRBV11-1 and TRBJ1-2; D not resolved. The CDR3 sequence is 12 residues long. Germline-derived CDR1 and CDR2 are SGHAT and FQDESV (reference sequence). V shed 2 bases and J shed 8 bases, with 9 bases lying between them. In DNA, the CDR3 is TGTGCCAGCAGCTTATCGTTGGACGGCTACACCTTC. Amino acid sequence: CASSLSLDGYTF.

The V call is TRBV5-1, the J call TRBJ1-4; D is ambiguous. CDR3 length: 14 residues. Per germline, CDR1 SGHRS and CDR2 YFSETQ. Trimming shortened V by 0 bases and J by 0 bases, and 3 bases separated the two germline ends. In DNA, the CDR3 is TGCGCCAGCAGCTTGGCAGCAACTAATGAAAAACTGTTTTTT. Its protein product is CASSLAATNEKLFF.

CDR3 amino acids: CASRRPDSNQPQHF. CDR3 nucleotides: TGTGCCAGCAGAAGACCGGATAGCAATCAGCCCCAGCATTTT. The genes are TRBV6-1 and TRBJ1-5; D not certain. This CDR3 comprises 14 residues. V was pared by 6 bases and J by 0 bases, with 9 bases between. The germline V gene encodes CDR1 MNHNS and CDR2 SASEGT.

This sequence joins TRBV7-6 and TRBJ2-3; 7 nucleotides align to TRBD2. From germline, CDR1 is SGHVS and CDR2 FNYEAQ. V shed 0 bases and J 3 bases; nucleotides not matched to a gene: 3. The CDR3 length is 15 residues. The CDR3 nucleotides are TGTGCCAGCAGCTTAGCACTAGCGCCGACAGATACGCAGTATTTT. Its protein is CASSLALAPTDTQYF.

This chain links TRBV18 with TRBJ2-5; possible D gene TRBD1, 6 bases. V lost 3 bases and J 0 bases, leaving 8 bases between the germline ends. The CDR3 consists of 14 residues. From germline, CDR1 is KGHSH and CDR2 LQKENI. The CDR3 nucleotides are TGTGCCAGCTCACCCAGACAGGACCAAGAGACCCAGTACTTC. It is translated as CASSPRQDQETQYF.

The chain recombines TRBV30 with TRBJ1-5; possible D gene TRBD1, 6 bases. The ends were cut back, 6 bases at V and 2 bases at J, with 26 bases in the middle. Germline V lookup: CDR1 GTSNPN, CDR2 SVGIG (reference sequence). The CDR3 contains 18 residues. Here the CDR3 reads CACEDFYGGRGGNQPQHF. The DNA of the CDR3 is TGTGCCTGCGAAGATTTTTACGGGGGCAGGGGTGGCAATCAGCCCCAGCATTTT.

V and J are TRBV9 and TRBJ1-4, with TRBD1 as a possible D gene (5 bases). CDR3 length: 16 residues. CDR1 and CDR2 from the germline V gene are SGDLS and YYNGEE. Deletions cut 4 bases from V and 0 bases from J, with 13 bases between. In nucleotides, the CDR3 is TGTGCCAGCAGCCGACAGACAGCAGCAACTAATGAAAAACTGTTTTTT. Translating it yields CASSRQTAATNEKLFF.

In this sample, this clone turned up a few times. The chain employs TRBV5-1 and TRBJ1-1; 9 bases are a match to TRBD1. V trimming: 3 bases; J trimming: 2 bases; junction bases outside the gene matches: 2. Germline V gene lookup returns CDR1 SGHRS and CDR2 YFSETQ. The CDR3 is 14 residues long. For the CDR3, the DNA is TGCGCCAGCAGCTGGACAGGGGAAAACACTGAAGCTTTCTTT. This sequence encodes CASSWTGENTEAFF.

The chain links TRBV5-5 to TRBJ1-1; possible D gene TRBD1, 5 bases. CDR1 SGHKS and CDR2 YYEKEE come from the germline V gene (reference sequence). The V end was cut by 3 bases, the J end by 5 bases, with 14 bases between. The CDR3 is made up of 14 amino acids. The CDR3 bases are TGTGCCAGCAGCTCCTCCGGGGGGAGGACTGAAGCTTTCTTT. This sequence encodes CASSSSGGRTEAFF.

This clone was counted a few times. The chain couples TRBV2 to TRBJ1-2, with D hard to call. V was clipped by 2 bases and J by 4 bases, with 14 bases between them. The CDR3 is 15 amino acids. Germline V gene data show CDR1 as SNHLY and CDR2 as FYNNEI. DNA for the CDR3: TGTGCCAGCAGTGAACGAGTTTACGGCATCTATGGCTACACCTTC. Translating it yields CASSERVYGIYGYTF. Combining the CDR3 with reference TRBV2 and TRBJ1-2 gives the whole variable domain EPEVTQTPSHQVTQMGQEVILRCVPISNHLYFYWYRQILGQKVEFLVSFYNNEISEKSEIFDDQFSVERPDGSNFTLKIRSTKLEDSAMYFCASSERVYGIYGYTFGSGTRLTVV.